These T cell receptor beta chains were read from a single sample in a study of T cells in Graves' hyperthyroidism and ophthalmopathy. TCRdb reprocessed the multiplex PCR reads with MiXCR, giving one entry per CDR3 protein. The sample records roughly 380,000 distinct CDR3 sequences, about 14% being singletons. Specimen: blood. These receptors were taken from a woman in her sixties with Graves' hyperthyroidism. Each CDR3 is given with its conserved first and last residue. A D gene is named only where the DNA matches it firmly. The size field is filled for only some rows; it gives once, few, many or a size class.

>TRBJ1-2|TRBV5-1|.|TRBD1
TGCGCCAGCAGCGAAGGGACAGGTTATGGCTACACCTTC
CASSEGTGYGYTF
>TRBJ2-1|TRBV11-2|many|TRBD2
TGTGCCAGCAGCCGGACTAGCGGGAGCTGGGGCCCGGGGGAGCAGTTCTTC
CASSRTSGSWGPGEQFF
>TRBJ1-3|TRBV7-9|.|.
TGTGCCAGCACCCCGGTGACCTCTGGAAACACCATATATTTT
CASTPVTSGNTIYF
>TRBJ2-2|TRBV27|.|.
TGTGCCAGCAGTTTAGCAGGGGACGTCGGGGAGCTGTTTTTT
CASSLAGDVGELFF
>TRBJ1-4|TRBV28|many|.
TGTGCCAGCAGTTTCACTGAAAAACTGTTTTTT
CASSFTEKLFF
>TRBJ2-5|TRBV4-2|.|.
TGTGCCAGCAGCCAAGTAGACTTTCAAGAGACCCAGTACTTC
CASSQVDFQETQYF
>TRBJ1-5|TRBV28|.|.
TGTGCCAGCAGCCCCCCCCATGGAAGACAGCCCCAGCATTTT
CASSPPHGRQPQHF
>TRBJ2-7|TRBV4-1|.|.
TGCGCCAGCAGCCAACTAGGAAGAAGCTACGAGCAGTACTTC
CASSQLGRSYEQYF
>TRBJ1-2|TRBV20-1|.|.
TGCAGTGCTAGCGGAACAGGAAGCCATAACTATGGCTACACCTTC
CSASGTGSHNYGYTF
>TRBJ1-2|TRBV16|.|.
TGTGCCACCGCGACAGACTTTAACTATGGCTACACCTTC
CATATDFNYGYTF
>TRBJ1-6|TRBV7-9|few|.
TGTGCCAGCAGCGCGACAGCCCAGGATTCACCCCTCCACTTT
CASSATAQDSPLHF
>TRBJ2-5|TRBV5-4|few|.
TGTGCCAGCAGCTCCCGCGCGGTTCAACAAGAGACCCAGTACTTC
CASSSRAVQQETQYF
>TRBJ2-7|TRBV20-1|many|.
TGCAGCCCGACAGTCGAGCAGTACTTC
CSPTVEQYF
>TRBJ2-5|TRBV6-9|.|TRBD1
TGTGCCAGTAAGCCCGGGACAGAGTACCAAGAGACCCAGTACTTC
CASKPGTEYQETQYF
>TRBJ2-7|TRBV29-1|few|.
TGCAGCGTTAAGGGCCCGACCCCCTACGAGCAGTACTTC
CSVKGPTPYEQYF
>TRBJ1-1|TRBV11-2|few|TRBD1
TGTGCCAGCAGCACGATCAGGGGGCGCCGGCTAGCTTTCTTT
CASSTIRGRRLAFF
>TRBJ1-2|TRBV11-2|many|.
TGTGCCAGCAGCTTGTCTCCAGCGAGTTTTAACTATGGCTACACCTTC
CASSLSPASFNYGYTF
>TRBJ2-3|TRBV6-6|.|TRBD2
TGTGCCAGCAGTTACGGGGGACTAGCGGGATGGGTAGATACGCAGTATTTT
CASSYGGLAGWVDTQYF
>TRBJ1-2|TRBV5-6|.|.
TGTGCCAGCAGCTTGCTGGATGGCTACACCTTC
CASSLLDGYTF
>TRBJ2-3|TRBV10-3|many|TRBD2
TGTGCCATCAGAGGACTAGCGGGAGTTTCGACAGATACGCAGTATTTT
CAIRGLAGVSTDTQYF
>TRBJ2-2|TRBV6-1|few|.
TGTGCCAGCAGTACCTCAAGAGCGAACACCGGGGAGCTGTTTTTT
CASSTSRANTGELFF
>TRBJ2-7|TRBV4-1|.|.
TGCGCCAGCAGCCAACCATTGAGTGGCAACGAGCAGTACTTC
CASSQPLSGNEQYF
>TRBJ2-7|TRBV10-3|many|TRBD1
TGTGCCATCACCCGGGACAGGGGTTTTAGCGAGCAGTACTTC
CAITRDRGFSEQYF
>TRBJ1-1|TRBV6-1|.|TRBD1
TGTGCCAGCAGCTTGACAGGGTTTCAAGCTTTCTTT
CASSLTGFQAFF
>TRBJ2-5|TRBV2|many|TRBD1
TGTGCCAGCAGCGGAACAAGGGGGCGCGAAGAGACCCAGTACTTC
CASSGTRGREETQYF
>TRBJ2-5|TRBV29-1|.|TRBD1
TGCAGCGTTCCCGGACAGGGGGGGGAGACCCAGTACTTC
CSVPGQGGETQYF
>TRBJ1-5|TRBV6-1|many|.
TGTGCCAGCAGTGCCTCGGTTTGGGGACATCAGCCCCAGCATTTT
CASSASVWGHQPQHF
>TRBJ1-5|TRBV20-1|few|TRBD1
TGCAGTGCTAGACGACAGGGCGGAGGTGATCAGCCCCAGCATTTT
CSARRQGGGDQPQHF
>TRBJ2-1|TRBV7-9|many|TRBD2
TGTGCCAGCGGTAGTAGCGGGTATTTATCCTACAATGAGCAGTTCTTC
CASGSSGYLSYNEQFF
>TRBJ1-1|TRBV11-2|.|TRBD1
TGTGCCAGCAGCTTCACAGACAGGGGCACTGAAGCTTTCTTT
CASSFTDRGTEAFF
>TRBJ2-1|TRBV19|few|TRBD2
TGTGCCAGTAGTATTACTAGCGGAAGCAATGAGCAGTTCTTC
CASSITSGSNEQFF
>TRBJ2-1|TRBV20-1|many|.
TGCAGTGCTAGAGGTGGGGATTCCTACAATGAGCAGTTCTTC
CSARGGDSYNEQFF
>TRBJ1-4|TRBV20-1|.|.
TGCAGTGCTATCCGGACGGGGGATGAAAAACTGTTTTTT
CSAIRTGDEKLFF
>TRBJ2-1|TRBV9|few|TRBD2
TGTGCCAGCAGCGCAGCGGGAGGGACCTACAATGAGCAGTTCTTC
CASSAAGGTYNEQFF
>TRBJ1-2|TRBV30|many|.
TGTGCCTGGAGCGAAGACTTGTACTATGGCTACACCTTC
CAWSEDLYYGYTF
>TRBJ2-5|TRBV6-1|many|TRBD2
TGTGCCAGCACCCTACTAGCGGGAGAGGAGACCCAGTACTTC
CASTLLAGEETQYF
>TRBJ2-1|TRBV2|few|.
TGTGCCAGCAGTGAACCCCCGGGGGTCTGGGCTGAGCAGTTCTTC
CASSEPPGVWAEQFF
>TRBJ2-1|TRBV7-9|many|.
TGTGCCAGCAGCTTAACTCAGAAATTCGACAGGGAGCAGTTCTTC
CASSLTQKFDREQFF
>TRBJ1-1|TRBV11-2|many|.
TGTGCCAGCAGCCTCATATCATGGTATTTGAACACTGAAGCTTTCTTT
CASSLISWYLNTEAFF
>TRBJ1-1|TRBV11-2|many|.
TGTGCCAGCAGCTACACCCTTGACACTGAAGCTTTCTTT
CASSYTLDTEAFF
>TRBJ2-7|TRBV5-5|.|TRBD1
TGTGCCAGCAGCTCCGGGACAGGACCGGAGGACGAGCAGTACTTC
CASSSGTGPEDEQYF
>TRBJ2-3|TRBV3-1|many|.
TGTGCCAGCAGCCAGAGAGGTCCGCCTGAAGGAGATACGCAGTATTTT
CASSQRGPPEGDTQYF
>TRBJ1-3|TRBV28|many|.
TGTGCCAGCAGTTTATCAGGGACTAGAAACACCATATATTTT
CASSLSGTRNTIYF
>TRBJ1-2|TRBV12-3/TRBV12-4|.|TRBD1
TGTGCCAGCAGTTTACCTGGGACAGGGGGCTACGGCTATGGCTACACCTTC
CASSLPGTGGYGYGYTF
>TRBJ1-1|TRBV10-3|few|.
TGTGCCATCAGTGAGTCGGTAAGGAGCACTGAAGCTTTCTTT
CAISESVRSTEAFF
>TRBJ2-1|TRBV27|many|.
TGTGCCAGCAGTTTAATGGCGGCGGCCGGGGAGCAGTTCTTC
CASSLMAAAGEQFF
>TRBJ2-3|TRBV5-8|many|TRBD2
TGTGCCAGCAGCCTGCCGGGACTACGCTCAGGGGATACGCAGTATTTT
CASSLPGLRSGDTQYF
>TRBJ1-3|TRBV11-2|many|.
TGTGCCAGCAGCCTCTCCCCGGGAGCTGGAAACACCATATATTTT
CASSLSPGAGNTIYF
>TRBJ2-7|TRBV27|few|.
TGTGCCAGCAGTTTATCTGCAGGAGGAACCTACGAGCAGTACTTC
CASSLSAGGTYEQYF
>TRBJ2-7|TRBV28|many|.
TGTGCCAGCAGTTTATATGGAGGGCAGTACTTC
CASSLYGGQYF
>TRBJ1-5|TRBV18|many|.
TGTGCCAGCTCACCTGCTAGCAATCAGCCCCAGCATTTT
CASSPASNQPQHF
>TRBJ1-3|TRBV5-6|few|.
TGTGCCAGCAGCTTGTGGGTTGCAGGAAACACCATATATTTT
CASSLWVAGNTIYF
>TRBJ2-1|TRBV20-1|many|.
TGCAGTGCTAGTATGGCGGGGATCTACAATGAGCAGTTCTTC
CSASMAGIYNEQFF
>TRBJ2-2|TRBV6-1|few|TRBD2
TGTGCCAGCAGCCTCGGACTAGCGGGAGCCCCCGGGGAGCTGTTTTTT
CASSLGLAGAPGELFF
>TRBJ2-4|TRBV29-1|few|TRBD2
TGCAGCGTTGAACTAGCGGGTCGTATAAACATTCAGTACTTC
CSVELAGRINIQYF
>TRBJ2-5|TRBV5-1|.|TRBD1
TGCGCCAGCGGGTCGGGACAGGGAGGTCGAGAGACCCAGTACTTC
CASGSGQGGRETQYF
>TRBJ1-4|TRBV4-2|many|.
TGTGCCAGCAGCCAAATTCTGAGCGAAAAACTGTTTTTT
CASSQILSEKLFF
>TRBJ1-5|TRBV10-3|few|.
TGTGCCCTTCAGAGTAGAGACGGGGGAAAAAATCAGCCCCAGCATTTT
CALQSRDGGKNQPQHF
>TRBJ2-7|TRBV20-1|many|.
TGCAGTGCTCCCCTCCCGGGTAGCTCCTACGAGCAGTACTTC
CSAPLPGSSYEQYF
>TRBJ1-5|TRBV19|few|.
TGTGCCAGTACCCTGTCTAATAGCAATCAGCCCCAGCATTTT
CASTLSNSNQPQHF